This T cell receptor beta chain was identified in a study of blood T cell repertoires in COVID-19. About the study: T cells, B-cell-depleted T cells, or PBMCs supplied cDNA or gDNA.

Libraries were prepared by immunoSEQ multiplex PCR; TCRdb keeps only in-frame clonotypes and omits some of them. The profile shows approximately 170,000 clones, roughly 78% of them singletons. CDR1 is SGHRS, CDR2 YFSETQ, per germline. CDR3 length: 14 amino acids. J gave up 3 bases and V 4 bases, and 4 bases lay outside the gene matches. Cohorts were based on clinical histories the participants reported. This sequence originates from an older woman in a cohort exposed to, infected with or recovered from COVID-19 (not recorded which). The chain joins TRBV5-1 to TRBJ2-7, with 10 bases aligning to TRBD1. The sequencing input was PBMCs or T cells enriched from blood (not recorded which). CDR3 sequence: CASSTGQGSYEQYF. Written as DNA, the CDR3 is TGCGCCAGCAGCACGGGACAGGGGAGCTACGAGCAGTACTTC.